This T cell receptor beta chain was observed in a study of regulatory T cells in long-lasting Graves disease. This clonotype was detected ten times or more. The CDR3 is 14 amino acids. V was clipped by 2 bases and J by 8 bases, with 13 bases between them. CDR1 is SGHKS and CDR2 is YYEKEE in the germline V gene (reference sequence). This sample's time point: persistent/refractory GD, antithyroid drugs over 5 years with positive TRAb. From PBMCs, RNA was extracted and then used to make the TCR library. iRepertoire HTBI primers and Arm-PCR of CDR3 regions built TCR beta libraries. A single record per CDR3 protein comes from TCRdb applying MiXCR to the multiplex PCR reads. Here the sample spans about 290,000 distinct CDR3 sequences, 20% to 25% being singletons.

The chain is built from TRBV5-5 and TRBJ1-4; D is uncertain. This specimen consisted of peripheral blood mononuclear cells (PBMCs), obtained when the disease was refractory, from a patient treated with antithyroid drugs. This sequence originates from a female donor with Graves disease. The CDR3: CASSLLPDGEKLFF. Here the CDR3 DNA reads TGTGCCAGCAGCTTACTTCCTGACGGCGAAAAACTGTTTTTT.